This record concerns one T cell receptor beta chain sequence. This clonotype has a handful of counts. Its specific antigen is unknown. Base qualities were left out, and no much larger clone turns up one base away. The CDR3 has 15 amino acids, counting the end cysteine and phenylalanine. Of all the DNA, just the CDR3 is kept, 45 bases in frame from base 1. Trimming accounts for 1 base at V and 0 bases at J, while the number of junction bases matched to no gene is 3. Looking up the germline V gene (reference sequence) yields CDR1 SEHNR and CDR2 FQNEAQ. Expansion of CD8+CD57+ cells had been shown by flow cytometry in the patients chosen for sequencing. Severe acquired aplastic anemia was diagnosed in all patients according to International Study of Aplastic Anemia and Agranulocytosis and Camitta criteria. At the time blood was sampled, none of the patients had received any therapy. In this study, sorted CD4+ and CD8+ T cells from the blood of healthy subjects and of severe aplastic anemia patients had their TCR repertoires deep-sequenced. Patients were enrolled under clinicaltrials.gov protocols 00001620, 01623167, 00001397, 00071045, 00081523 and 00961064 in the USA. Ficoll-Paque density gradient centrifugation was used to isolate peripheral blood mononuclear cells. Before DNA was extracted, CD4+ and CD8+ T cells were sorted using either FACS or magnetic beads.

TCR beta VDJ combination and CDR3 sequence profiling used genomic DNA as the template. An Illumina HiSeq 2000 was used for TCR repertoire sequencing. As for the authors' bioinformatics: TRBV/TRBJ rearrangement plots, CDR3 size and DJ length profiles, and Simpson's diversity index were used to assess repertoires. The most abundant DNA sequence in the deep sequencing data was defined as the immunodominant clone. CDR3 amino acid sequences were checked for sharing across subjects and were also compared against the VDJdb database and published repertoires. Clones were called with MiXCR by TCRdb after fastp trimmed the public reads at Q25, and only in-frame beta chains were retained. Duplicate CDR3 protein sequences are folded into a single record with the most common DNA and genes. These V and J calls are TCRdb output, not the study's own analysis. This sample comprises under 200,000 distinct CDR3 sequences, roughly half of them detected only once. 8% to 10% of the sample is held by the ten biggest clonotypes.

These data come from a study of CD8+CD57+ T cells in acquired aplastic anemia (dated by TCRdb to the late 2010s). Regarding the research as a whole: Extracted DNA from sorted CD4+ and CD8+ cells averaged around 3.4 ug, ranging from about 0.19 to 30 ug. CD8+CD57+ expansion was defined as a frequency above the mean frequency observed in healthy subjects.

The full study reports these points: Although roughly 29 CD8+ CDR3 sequences were shared by patients and controls, these sequences appeared highly expressed in patients and within the immunodominant clones of patients. Between patients and healthy controls, no significant difference in CD8+ Simpson's diversity was found (P=0.060).

The chain joins TRBV7-9 to TRBJ2-7; TRBD1 fits 7 bases in the junction. This receptor was obtained from a human donor with aplastic anemia. Specimen: sorted CD4+, CD8+, or CD8+CD57+ T cells (not recorded which) from PBMCs. The CDR3 protein: CASSLGTGFSYEQYF. Here is the DNA: TGTGCCAGCAGCTTAGGGACAGGCTTCTCCTACGAGCAGTACTTC.